The entry below gives a single T cell receptor beta chain sequence along with its context. The target antigen is unknown. This sample is part of a study of human T cells and chemical hapten exposure. Study-level points and caveats: Healthy individuals' immune responses may differ from those of donors, who had alopecia.

Separate cDNA molecules received unique molecular identifiers, which the library attached to them. TCRdb fed the RACE reads into MiXCR, producing one record per CDR3 protein. Of 70,000 or so distinct CDR3 sequences in the sample, approximately 12% were seen once. Germline loops: CDR1 MDHEN, CDR2 SYDVKM. Trimming took 3 bases from V and 0 from J, leaving 9 bases between them. There are 15 residues in the CDR3. The time point is: patch test 3, about 24 weeks after DPC sensitization. Treatment: therapeutic diphenylcyclopropenone sensitization with weekly scalp DPC. Researchers sampled blood before each patch test went on.

V and J are TRBV28 and TRBJ1-5, with a possible D match to TRBD1 (5 bases). The sequences come from whole blood, collected in connection with sensitization to the hapten diphenylcyclopropenone (DPC). This clonotype was sampled from a woman between 50 and 59 years old with alopecia areata. Some clones in this sample may be carry-over from other donors' samples. CDR3 sequence reads: CASSFGGDSNQPQHF. For the CDR3, the DNA is TGTGCCAGCAGTTTTGGGGGGGATAGCAATCAGCCCCAGCATTTT.